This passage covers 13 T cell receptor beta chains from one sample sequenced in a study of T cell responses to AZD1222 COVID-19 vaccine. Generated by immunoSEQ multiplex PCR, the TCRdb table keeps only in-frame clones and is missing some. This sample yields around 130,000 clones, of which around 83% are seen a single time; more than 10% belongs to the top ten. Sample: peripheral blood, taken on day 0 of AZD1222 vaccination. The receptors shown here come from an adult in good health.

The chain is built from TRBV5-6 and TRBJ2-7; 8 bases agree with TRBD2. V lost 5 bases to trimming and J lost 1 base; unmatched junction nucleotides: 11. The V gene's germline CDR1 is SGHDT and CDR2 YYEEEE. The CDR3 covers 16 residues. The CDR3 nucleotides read TGTGCCAGCAGTTCCTACAGGCGCGGGAGGTCCTACGAGCAGTACTTC. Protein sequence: CASSSYRRGRSYEQYF.

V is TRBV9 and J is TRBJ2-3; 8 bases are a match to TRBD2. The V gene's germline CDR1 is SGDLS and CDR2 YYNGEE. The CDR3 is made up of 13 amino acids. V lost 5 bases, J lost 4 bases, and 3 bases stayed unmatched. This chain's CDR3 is CASSGTSADTQYF. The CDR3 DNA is TGTGCCAGCAGTGGGACTAGTGCAGATACGCAGTATTTT.

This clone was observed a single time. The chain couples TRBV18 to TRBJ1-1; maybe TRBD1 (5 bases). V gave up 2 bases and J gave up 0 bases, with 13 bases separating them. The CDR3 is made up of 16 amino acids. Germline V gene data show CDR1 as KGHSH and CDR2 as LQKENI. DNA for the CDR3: TGTGCCAGCTCACCAGCGGGACCGTTCATGAACACTGAAGCTTTCTTT. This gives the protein CASSPAGPFMNTEAFF.

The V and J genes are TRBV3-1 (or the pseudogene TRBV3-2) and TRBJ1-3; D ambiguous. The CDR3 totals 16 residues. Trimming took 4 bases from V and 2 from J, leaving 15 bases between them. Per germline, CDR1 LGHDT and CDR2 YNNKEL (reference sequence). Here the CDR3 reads CASSPPTLLPGNTIYF. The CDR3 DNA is TGTGCCAGCAGCCCCCCCACGCTTCTCCCTGGAAACACCATATATTTT.

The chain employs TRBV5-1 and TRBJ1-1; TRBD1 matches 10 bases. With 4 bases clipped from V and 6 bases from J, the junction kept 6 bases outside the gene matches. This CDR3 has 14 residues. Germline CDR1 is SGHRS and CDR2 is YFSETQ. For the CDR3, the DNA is TGCGCCAGCAGCCGGGGACAGGGGAGGGCTGAAGCTTTCTTT. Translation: CASSRGQGRAEAFF.

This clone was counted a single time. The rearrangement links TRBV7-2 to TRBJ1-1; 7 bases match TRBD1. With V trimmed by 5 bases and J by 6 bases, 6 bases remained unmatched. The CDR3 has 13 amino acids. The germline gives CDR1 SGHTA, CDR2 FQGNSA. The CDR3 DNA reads TGTGCCAGCAGCCCGACAGGGCTGTCTGAAGCTTTCTTT. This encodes CASSPTGLSEAFF.

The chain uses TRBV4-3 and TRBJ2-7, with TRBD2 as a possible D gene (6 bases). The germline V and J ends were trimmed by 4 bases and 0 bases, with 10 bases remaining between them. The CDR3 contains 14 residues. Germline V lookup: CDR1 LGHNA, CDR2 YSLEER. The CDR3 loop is CASSLGRNSYEQYF. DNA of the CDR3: TGCGCCAGCAGCCTAGGGAGGAACTCCTACGAGCAGTACTTC.

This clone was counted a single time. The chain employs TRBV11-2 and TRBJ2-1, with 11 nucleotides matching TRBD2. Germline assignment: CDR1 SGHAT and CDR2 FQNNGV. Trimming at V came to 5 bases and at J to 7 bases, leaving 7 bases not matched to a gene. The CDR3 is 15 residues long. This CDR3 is CASSTLAGVRNEQFF. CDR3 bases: TGTGCCAGCAGCACACTAGCGGGAGTTAGAAATGAGCAGTTCTTC. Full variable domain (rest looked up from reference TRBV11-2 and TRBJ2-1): EAGVAQSPRYKIIEKRQSVAFWCNPISGHATLYWYQQILGQGPKLLIQFQNNGVVDDSQLPKDRFSAERLKGVDSTLKIQPAKLEDSAVYLCASSTLAGVRNEQFFGPGTRLTVL.

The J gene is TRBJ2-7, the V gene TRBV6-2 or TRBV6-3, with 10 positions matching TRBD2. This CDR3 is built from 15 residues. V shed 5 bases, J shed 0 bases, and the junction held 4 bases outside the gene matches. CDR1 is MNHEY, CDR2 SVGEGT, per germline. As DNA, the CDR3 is TGTGCCAGCAGTCTGACTAGCGGGCGCTCCTACGAGCAGTACTTC. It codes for CASSLTSGRSYEQYF.

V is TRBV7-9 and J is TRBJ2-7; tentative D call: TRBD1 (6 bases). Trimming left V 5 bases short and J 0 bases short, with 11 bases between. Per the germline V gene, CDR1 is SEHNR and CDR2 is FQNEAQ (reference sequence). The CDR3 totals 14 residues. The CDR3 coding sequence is TGTGCCAGCAGCGACCCGGACAGCTCCTACGAGCAGTACTTC. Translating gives CASSDPDSSYEQYF. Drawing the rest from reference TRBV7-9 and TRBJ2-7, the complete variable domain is DTGVSQNPRHKITKRGQNVTFRCDPISEHNRLYWYRQTLGQGPEFLTYFQNEAQLEKSRLLSDRFSAERPKGSFSTLEIQRTEQGDSAMYLCASSDPDSSYEQYFGPGTRLTVT.

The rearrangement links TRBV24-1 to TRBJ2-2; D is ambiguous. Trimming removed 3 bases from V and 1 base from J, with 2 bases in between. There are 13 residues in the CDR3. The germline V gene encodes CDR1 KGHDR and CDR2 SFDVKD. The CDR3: CATSDRNTGELFF. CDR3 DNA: TGTGCCACCAGTGATAGGAACACCGGGGAGCTGTTTTTT.

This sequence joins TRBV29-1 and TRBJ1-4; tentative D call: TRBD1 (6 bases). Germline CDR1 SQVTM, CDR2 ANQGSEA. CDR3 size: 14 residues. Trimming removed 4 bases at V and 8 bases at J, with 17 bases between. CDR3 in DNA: TGCAGCGTTGGACGAGGAGGGGGGCAAGAAAAACTGTTTTTT. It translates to CSVGRGGGQEKLFF.

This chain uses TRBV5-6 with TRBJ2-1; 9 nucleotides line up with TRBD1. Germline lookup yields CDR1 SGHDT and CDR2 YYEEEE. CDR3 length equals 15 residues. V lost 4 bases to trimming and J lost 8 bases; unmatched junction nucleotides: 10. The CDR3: CASSGADRGRHEQFF. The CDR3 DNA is TGTGCCAGCAGCGGAGCGGACAGGGGTCGCCATGAGCAGTTCTTC.